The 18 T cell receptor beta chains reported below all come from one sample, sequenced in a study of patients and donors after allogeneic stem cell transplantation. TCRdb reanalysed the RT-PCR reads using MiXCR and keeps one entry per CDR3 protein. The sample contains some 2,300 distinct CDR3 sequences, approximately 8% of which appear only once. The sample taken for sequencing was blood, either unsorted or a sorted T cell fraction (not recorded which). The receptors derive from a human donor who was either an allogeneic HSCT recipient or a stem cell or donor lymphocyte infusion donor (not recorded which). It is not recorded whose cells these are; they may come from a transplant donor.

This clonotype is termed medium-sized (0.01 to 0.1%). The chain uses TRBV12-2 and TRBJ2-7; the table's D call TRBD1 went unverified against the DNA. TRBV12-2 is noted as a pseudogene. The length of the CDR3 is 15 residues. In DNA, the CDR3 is TGTGCAAGTCGCCACGACCGGGACGGACAATACGAGCAGTACTTC. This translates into CASRHDRDGQYEQYF.

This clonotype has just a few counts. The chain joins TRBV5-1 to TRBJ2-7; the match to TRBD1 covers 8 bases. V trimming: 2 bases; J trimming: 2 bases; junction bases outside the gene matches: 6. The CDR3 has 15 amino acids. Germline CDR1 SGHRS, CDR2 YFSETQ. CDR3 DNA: TGCGCCAGCAGCTTTGCAGGGGGCGCCCCCTACGAGCAGTACTTC. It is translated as CASSFAGGAPYEQYF.

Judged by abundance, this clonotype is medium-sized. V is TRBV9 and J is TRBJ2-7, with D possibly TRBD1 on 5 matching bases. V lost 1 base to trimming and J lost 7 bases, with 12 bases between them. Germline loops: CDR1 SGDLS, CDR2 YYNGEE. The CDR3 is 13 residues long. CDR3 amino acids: CASSVIPGQEQYF. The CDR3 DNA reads TGTGCCAGCAGCGTAATCCCAGGGCAGGAGCAGTACTTC.

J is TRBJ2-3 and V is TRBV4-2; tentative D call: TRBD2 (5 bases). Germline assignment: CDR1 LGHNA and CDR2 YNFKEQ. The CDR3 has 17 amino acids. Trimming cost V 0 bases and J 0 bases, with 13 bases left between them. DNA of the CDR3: TGTGCCAGCAGCCAAGATTCACCCAGCGGAAGCACAGATACGCAGTATTTT. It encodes CASSQDSPSGSTDTQYF.

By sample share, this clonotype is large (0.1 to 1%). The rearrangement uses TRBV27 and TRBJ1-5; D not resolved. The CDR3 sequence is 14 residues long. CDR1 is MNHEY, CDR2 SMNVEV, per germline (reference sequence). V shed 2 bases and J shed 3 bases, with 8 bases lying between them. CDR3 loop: CASSLTGYNQPQHF. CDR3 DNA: TGTGCCAGCAGTTTAACCGGGTACAATCAGCCCCAGCATTTT.

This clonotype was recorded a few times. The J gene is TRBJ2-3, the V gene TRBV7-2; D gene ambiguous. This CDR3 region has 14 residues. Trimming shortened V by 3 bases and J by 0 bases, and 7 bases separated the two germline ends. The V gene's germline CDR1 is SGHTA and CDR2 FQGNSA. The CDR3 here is CASSLQESTDTQYF. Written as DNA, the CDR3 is TGTGCCAGCAGCTTGCAGGAAAGCACAGATACGCAGTATTTT.

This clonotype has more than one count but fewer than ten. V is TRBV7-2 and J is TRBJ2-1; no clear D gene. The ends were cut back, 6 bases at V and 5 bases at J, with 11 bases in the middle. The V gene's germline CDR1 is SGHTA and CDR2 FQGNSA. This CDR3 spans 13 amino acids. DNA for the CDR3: TGTGCCAGCAGGTCCGACCAGCACAATGAGCAGTTCTTC. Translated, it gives CASRSDQHNEQFF.

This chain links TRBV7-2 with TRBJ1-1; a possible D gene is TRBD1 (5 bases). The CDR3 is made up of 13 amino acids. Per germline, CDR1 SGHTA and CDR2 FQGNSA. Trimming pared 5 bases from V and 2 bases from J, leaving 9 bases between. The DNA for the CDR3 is TGTGCCAGCAGCCGTTGGGGCAACACTGAAGCTTTCTTT. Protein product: CASSRWGNTEAFF.

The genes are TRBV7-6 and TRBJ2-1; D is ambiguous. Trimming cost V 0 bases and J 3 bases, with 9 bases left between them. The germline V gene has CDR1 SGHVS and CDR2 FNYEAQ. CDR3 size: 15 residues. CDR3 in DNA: TGTGCCAGCAGCTTAGCCAGTCAGAACTACAATGAGCAGTTCTTC. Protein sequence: CASSLASQNYNEQFF.

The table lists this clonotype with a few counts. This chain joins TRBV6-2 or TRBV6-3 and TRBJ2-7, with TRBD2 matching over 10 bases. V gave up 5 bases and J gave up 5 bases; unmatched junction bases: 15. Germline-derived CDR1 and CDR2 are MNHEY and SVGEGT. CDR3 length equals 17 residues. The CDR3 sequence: CASSRATSGTTTHEQYF. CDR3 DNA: TGTGCCAGCAGTCGGGCCACTAGCGGGACTACCACCCACGAGCAGTACTTC.

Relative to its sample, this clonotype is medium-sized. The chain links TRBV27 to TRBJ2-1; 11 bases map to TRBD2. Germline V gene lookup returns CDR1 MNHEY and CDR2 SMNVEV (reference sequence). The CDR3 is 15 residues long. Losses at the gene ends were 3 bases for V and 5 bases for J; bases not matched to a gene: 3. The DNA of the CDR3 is TGTGCCAGCAGTTTGACTAGCGGGACTCACAATGAGCAGTTCTTC. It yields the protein CASSLTSGTHNEQFF.

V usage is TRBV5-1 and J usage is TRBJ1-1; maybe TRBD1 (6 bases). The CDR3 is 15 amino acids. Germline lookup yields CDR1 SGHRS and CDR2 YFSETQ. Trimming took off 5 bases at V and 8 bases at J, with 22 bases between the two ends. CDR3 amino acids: CASRPGAPNRWEAFF. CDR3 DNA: TGCGCCAGCAGACCAGGGGCCCCGAACCGGTGGGAAGCTTTCTTT.

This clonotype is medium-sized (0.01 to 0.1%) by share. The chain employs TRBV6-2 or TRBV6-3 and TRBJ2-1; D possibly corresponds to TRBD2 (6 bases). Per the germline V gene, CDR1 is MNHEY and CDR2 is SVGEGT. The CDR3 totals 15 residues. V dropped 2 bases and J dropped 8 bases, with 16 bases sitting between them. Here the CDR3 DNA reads TGTGCCAGCAGTTACGTCTCGGGAGATTCTGATGAGCAGTTCTTC. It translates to CASSYVSGDSDEQFF.

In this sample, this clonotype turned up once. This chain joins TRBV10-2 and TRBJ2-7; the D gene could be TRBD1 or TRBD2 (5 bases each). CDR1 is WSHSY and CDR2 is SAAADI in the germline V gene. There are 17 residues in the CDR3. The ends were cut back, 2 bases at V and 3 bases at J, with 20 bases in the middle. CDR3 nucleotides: TGCGCCAGCAGTGAGGAGGGGCCGGGGAGTCTAAACTACGAGCAGTACTTC. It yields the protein CASSEEGPGSLNYEQYF.

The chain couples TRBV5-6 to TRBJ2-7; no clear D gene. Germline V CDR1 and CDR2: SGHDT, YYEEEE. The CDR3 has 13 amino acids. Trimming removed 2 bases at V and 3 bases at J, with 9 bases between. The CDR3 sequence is CASSFSSGYEQYF. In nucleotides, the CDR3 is TGTGCCAGCAGCTTTTCTTCGGGCTACGAGCAGTACTTC.

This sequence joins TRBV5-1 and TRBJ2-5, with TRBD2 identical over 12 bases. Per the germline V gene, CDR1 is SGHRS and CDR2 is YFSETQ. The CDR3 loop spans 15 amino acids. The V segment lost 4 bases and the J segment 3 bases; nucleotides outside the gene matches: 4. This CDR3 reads CASSLWTSGKETQYF. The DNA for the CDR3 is TGCGCCAGCAGCCTATGGACTAGCGGGAAAGAGACCCAGTACTTC.

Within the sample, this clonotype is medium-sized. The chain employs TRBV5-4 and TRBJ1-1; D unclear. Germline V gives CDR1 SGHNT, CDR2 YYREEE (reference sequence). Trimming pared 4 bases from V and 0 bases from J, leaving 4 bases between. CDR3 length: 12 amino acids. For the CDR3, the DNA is TGTGCCAGCAGCGGGATGAACACTGAAGCTTTCTTT. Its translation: CASSGMNTEAFF.

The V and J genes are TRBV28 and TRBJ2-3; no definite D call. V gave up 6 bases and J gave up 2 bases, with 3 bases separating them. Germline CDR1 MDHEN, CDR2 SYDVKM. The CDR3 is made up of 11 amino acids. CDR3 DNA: TGTGCCAGCAGCGACACAGATACGCAGTATTTT. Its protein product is CASSDTDTQYF.